The clone carrying this T cell receptor (beta chain) was observed many times. The entry originates in a study of low-dose radiotherapy and immunotherapy resistance in tumors. V trimming: 3 bases; J trimming: 3 bases; junction bases outside the gene matches: 2. The CDR3 is 13 amino acids. The germline V gene encodes CDR1 SQVTM and CDR2 ANQGSEA. Specified time point: before trial treatment. Each donor was administered nivolumab, ipilimumab, aspirin, low-dose cyclophosphamide and low-dose radiotherapy. Primers targeting TRAV and TRBV primed first-strand cDNA, covering alpha and beta chains. The TCRs were subjected to amplification over roughly 18 PCR cycles employing a constant-region primer in conjunction with a V-primer adapter. TCRdb redid the calling of the reads with MiXCR, one entry per CDR3 protein. The sample shows 100,000 or so distinct CDR3 sequences, more than 8% of them seen only once.

Sequences were derived from PBMCs, sampled before treatment. The receptor's source is a male donor with prostate cancer. This chain joins TRBV29-1 and TRBJ2-1; TRBD2 aligns across 7 bases. CDR3 DNA: TGCAGCGTTGATTGGGACTACTACAATGAGCAGTTCTTC. It encodes CSVDWDYYNEQFF.